This T cell receptor beta chain was observed in a study of blood T cells in healthy people across ages. Study-wide results and limits: Long-lived donors carried more naive CD4+ cells and greater diversity than aged donors.

Together with a sample-barcoded 5' primer, a J-beta primer mix was included in a second PCR lasting about 7 to 12 cycles. Each cDNA molecule received a tag from a template-switch adaptor that had 12 random nucleotides. TCRdb ran MiXCR on the 5' RACE reads and lists one entry per CDR3 protein. This sample has 800,000 to 900,000 distinct CDR3 sequences, with 55% to 65% found just once. Concerning this clonotype: Its antigen is currently unknown.

V trimming: 4 bases; J trimming: 0 bases; junction bases outside the gene matches: 5. CDR3 length: 16 amino acids. Looked up from germline, CDR1 is SGHVS and CDR2 is FQNEAQ. The draw of peripheral blood yielded ten milliliters from each donor. Isolating PBMCs gave at least 6 million of these cells per sample. The gene calls are TRBV7-8 and TRBJ2-7; 11 positions agree with TRBD1. Sequenced: blood. The receptor was derived from a young man in good health. The CDR3 bases are TGTGCCAGCAGCTCGAGGGACAGGGGGTTCTCCTACGAGCAGTACTTC. It codes for CASSSRDRGFSYEQYF.